The sequence of this T cell receptor beta chain was determined in a study of metastatic and nonmetastatic thyroid tumors. Study-level information: Repertoire comparisons spanned blood and tumor or nodule tissue from malignant and benign thyroid patients.

Study observations and caveats: For both blood and tumor, malignant thyroid tumors reportedly showed significantly higher TCR beta diversity than benign nodules did.

TCRdb re-called clones from the PCR reads using MiXCR. The sample has 15,000 to 20,000 clones, around 22% seen once. Comment on this clone: Its antigen is unknown.

V shed 2 bases and J shed 7 bases, with 18 bases lying between them. This CDR3 has 16 amino acids. Germline V gene data show CDR1 as DFQATT and CDR2 as SNEGSKA (reference sequence). Patients were all untreated before their thyroid surgery. The sequence was collected from a female donor with papillary thyroid cancer or a benign thyroid nodule (not recorded which). Some clones in this sample may be carry-over from other donors' samples. This chain uses TRBV20-1 with TRBJ1-6, with D perhaps TRBD1 (6 bases). Material: adjacent normal tissue. In nucleotides, the CDR3 is TGCAGTGCTAGATCTCTAGGTGGGGGGGCGAATTCACCCCTCCACTTT. Protein product: CSARSLGGGANSPLHF.